This is a list of T cell receptor beta chains from one sample in a study of cytomegalovirus exposure and HLA in healthy donors. The protocol was immunoSEQ multiplex PCR, while the TCRdb copy is restricted to in-frame clones and leaves out a portion. The data hold around 140,000 clones, with 80% observed a single time. Source material: PBMCs. All receptors derive from a man aged 40-49 years in good health and CMV-seronegative. Each CDR3 is given with its conserved first and last residue. Expanded clones are given a class, and other clones once, few, many or no size at all.

TRBJ1-2,NA,TRBV19,CASSPDRGWRGYTF
TRBJ2-7,NA,TRBV30,CACNRPSSYEQYF
TRBJ2-5,NA,TRBV28,CASSLGTGAQETQYF
TRBJ1-2,NA,TRBV7-8,CASSLGSGYGYTF
TRBJ2-1,NA,TRBV9,CASSSELRTGRNNEQFF
TRBJ1-1,few,TRBV30,CAWGTGRAFF
TRBJ2-5,NA,TRBV15,CATSRAGQLQETQYF
TRBJ1-2,NA,TRBV30,CAWGRVHRTTEVGYTF
TRBJ2-7,NA,TRBV27,CASSLSPDTTYEQYF
TRBJ2-5,NA,TRBV6-5,CASSQGLGGETQYF
TRBJ2-1,once,TRBV30,CAWKGDRENEQFF
TRBJ2-5,NA,TRBV6-4,CASTGLGMSVQETQYF
TRBJ1-4,few,TRBV7-6,CASSSQSPREKLFF
TRBJ2-5,NA,TRBV7-7,CASSTRAQEGDQYF
TRBJ1-5,NA,TRBV19,CASTNREAAYSNQPQHF
TRBJ1-4,NA,TRBV5-1,CASSFGQPTNEKLFF
TRBJ2-1,NA,TRBV11-2,CASSLRGTGSSYNEQFF
TRBJ1-4,NA,TRBV9,CASSVEWGQTNEKLFF
TRBJ1-1,NA,TRBV4-1,CASRHLNTEAFF
TRBJ2-5,NA,TRBV7-9,CASNPRGLAGIQETQYF
TRBJ2-3,NA,TRBV12-2,CASRPEVGLAGNTDTQYF
TRBJ2-7,NA,TRBV18,CASSSLGGQGDEQYF
TRBJ2-5,NA,TRBV5-1,CASSLARQETQYF
TRBJ2-1,NA,TRBV2,CASTDSGGVDEQFF
TRBJ2-3,once,TRBV9,CASSFGTSGGRTDTQYF
TRBJ2-3,NA,TRBV7-7,CASSPGQGTDTQYF
TRBJ2-2,NA,TRBV7-2,CASSLGFGTGELFF
TRBJ1-1,NA,TRBV5-4,CASSSRGGVTEAFF
TRBJ1-4,NA,TRBV7-8,CASSPDSEQEKLFF
TRBJ1-1,NA,TRBV6-1,CASSESGERAFF
TRBJ1-1,NA,TRBV6-5,CASSYSIDRGGTEAFF
TRBJ1-2,NA,TRBV9,CASSREGAGYGYTF
TRBJ2-2,NA,TRBV28,CASSTGVRPGELFF
TRBJ2-7,NA,TRBV6-5,CATTGSDYEQYF
TRBJ1-2,few,TRBV27,CASSQGGGYTF
TRBJ1-1,NA,TRBV28,CASSSTGLDTEAFF
TRBJ2-5,NA,TRBV18,CASSPRLADTSGTQYF
TRBJ2-1,once,TRBV7-3,CASSTYQGNEQFF
TRBJ1-2,few,TRBV5-1,CASSLAWAASYGYTF
TRBJ2-5,NA,TRBV7-2,CASSLAKGQDPQETQYF
TRBJ2-3,once,TRBV4-1,CASSQGRDRGPDTQYF
TRBJ1-5,NA,TRBV30,CAWRDGRPGGQPQHF
TRBJ1-3,NA,TRBV6-5,CASRQLGSSGNTIYF
TRBJ1-1,NA,TRBV9,CASSATEANTEAFF
TRBJ1-4,NA,TRBV4-3,CASSQDSPTVEKLFF
TRBJ2-7,NA,TRBV7-2,CASRRAPGQRDEQYF
TRBJ1-1,NA,TRBV14,CASSPFGGSEAFF
TRBJ2-7,few,TRBV19,CASSDYTGGTYEQYF
TRBJ2-3,few,TRBV29-1,CSVEVPPSTQYF
TRBJ2-3,once,TRBV9,CASSVGVTSTDTQYF
TRBJ2-1,once,TRBV18,CASSPYRGGNEQFF
TRBJ2-2,NA,TRBV5-1,CASSRIAGLTGELFF
TRBJ2-6,NA,TRBV4-2,CASSQDPSTPGTAGSGANVLTF
TRBJ1-2,NA,TRBV7-2,CASSQSTGVEGYTF
TRBJ2-1,NA,TRBV5-4,CASSSLQSGGYNEQFF
TRBJ1-1,NA,TRBV5-4,CASSLARRTEAFF
TRBJ1-5,NA,TRBV5-1,CASSPGDNQPQHF